This passage covers 3 T cell receptor beta chains from one sample sequenced in a study of shared clonotypes between healthy human individuals. Only in-frame clones appear in the TCRdb table, and some are missing; sequencing was by immunoSEQ multiplex PCR. Of over 400,000 clones listed, roughly 95% are singletons. The specimen sequenced was naive CD4+ T cells sorted from blood. Subset defined: CD45RA+ positively selected. The source of these receptors is a young woman in good health.

This chain connects TRBV5-1 to TRBJ2-3, with TRBD1 matching over 9 bases. J lost 4 bases, V lost 4 bases, and 10 bases had no gene match. Germline CDR1 reads SGHRS; CDR2 reads YFSETQ. This CDR3 is 16 amino acids long. The CDR3 is CASSLPTGGVSDTQYF. In nucleotides, the CDR3 is TGCGCCAGCAGCCTTCCGACAGGGGGAGTATCAGATACGCAGTATTTT. Full variable domain (rest looked up from reference TRBV5-1 and TRBJ2-3): KAGVTQTPRYLIKTRGQQVTLSCSPISGHRSVSWYQQTPGQGLQFLFEYFSETQRNKGNFPGRFSGRQFSNSRSEMNVSTLELGDSALYLCASSLPTGGVSDTQYFGPGTRLTVL.

The chain's CDR3 is CASSSNERASGTQYF. CDR3 sequence (DNA): TGTGCCAGCTCATCCAACGAGAGGGCCTCGGGGACCCAGTACTTC. The chain combines TRBV18 with TRBJ2-5, with D tentatively TRBD2 (5 bases). Germline V gene data show CDR1 as KGHSH and CDR2 as LQKENI. Between the trimmed V and J ends, which lost 5 bases and 7 bases, there was a span of 20 bases. The CDR3 is 15 residues long.

J is TRBJ1-6 and V is TRBV7-6; 8 bases are shared with TRBD1. This CDR3 comprises 15 residues. The germline V gene encodes CDR1 SGHVS and CDR2 FNYEAQ. With V trimmed by 4 bases and J by 8 bases, 7 bases remained unmatched. CDR3 sequence (DNA): TGTGCCAGCAGCTCAGGACAGGGCTCCGATTCACCCCTCCACTTT. This translates into CASSSGQGSDSPLHF.